This TCR beta chain was obtained from a study of CD8 T cells in ankylosing spondylitis. Whole-study findings and limits: Disease-linked clones reportedly showed significant enrichment in matched ankylosing spondylitis synovial fluid.

A remark on this clonotype: Its antigen is still unknown.

Germline CDR1 reads SGHRS; CDR2 reads YFSETQ. V was shortened by 4 bases and J by 8 bases, with 18 bases between the two germline ends. CDR3 size: 14 residues. A quantitative 5'-RACE method, one with molecular barcodes, was used to make TCR beta libraries. TCRdb ran MiXCR on the 5' RACE reads and lists one entry per CDR3 protein. The top ten hold 16% of the sample, which has about 200,000 distinct CDR3 sequences, roughly 13% seen once. V usage is TRBV5-1 and J usage is TRBJ1-2; D possibly corresponds to TRBD1 (5 bases). The clonotype originates from a male donor with ankylosing spondylitis or in good health (not recorded which). The source material was blood, either unsorted or a sorted T cell fraction (not recorded which). The CDR3 here is CASSGSIWDGGYTF. The CDR3 nucleotides are TGCGCCAGCAGCGGGAGCATCTGGGACGGAGGCTACACCTTC.